Listed here is a single T cell receptor (beta chain). No antigen is known for it. Naive CD8 cells, CD45RO-negative and positively selected for CCR7, excluded terminally differentiated effector memory CD45RA+ cells. These data originate in a study of shared clonotypes between healthy human individuals. Study-wide points: Unshared clonotypes carried lower generation probabilities than those common to all four donors.

The authors split each subset's genomic DNA evenly across several immunoSEQ plates. The protocol was immunoSEQ multiplex PCR, while the TCRdb copy is restricted to in-frame clones and leaves out a portion. The table lists about 2 million clones, approximately 94% of them singletons. The CDR3 consists of 15 residues. Trimming took 7 bases from V and 5 from J, leaving 19 bases between them. From germline, CDR1 is SGHAT and CDR2 FQNNGV. The sequenced sample was naive CD8+ T cells sorted from blood. The sequence came from a young man in good health. V and J are TRBV11-2 and TRBJ2-3, with a possible D match to TRBD2 (7 bases). CDR3 nucleotide sequence: TGTGCCAGCACCGAGAACGGGGGGCCAGGAGATACGCAGTATTTT. It translates to CASTENGGPGDTQYF.